The 16 T cell receptor beta chains below were found in one sample sequenced in a study of blood T cells in healthy people across ages. Next came a second PCR, run for about 7 to 11 cycles, which used a sample-barcoded 5' primer along with a J-beta primer mix. TCRdb itself ran the 5' RACE reads through MiXCR, one entry per CDR3 protein. The sample holds 1.8 million or so distinct CDR3 sequences; about two fifths are singletons and the top ten take 20% to 25%. Sequenced input: blood. These receptors all stem from a human donor in good health.

This clonotype has just a few counts. The chain joins TRBV5-5 to TRBJ1-2, with TRBD1 as a possible D gene (5 bases). Per germline, CDR1 SGHKS and CDR2 YYEKEE (reference sequence). This CDR3 is built from 14 residues. With 6 bases removed from V and 2 bases from J, the gap between germline ends came to 14 bases. CDR3 loop: CASTPGAGNYGYTF. The CDR3 DNA sequence: TGTGCCAGCACCCCTGGTGCAGGGAACTATGGCTACACCTTC.

DNA of the CDR3: TGTGCCAGCAGCTTAGCGTACGGGGCTAATGAAAAACTGTTTTTT. As protein: CASSLAYGANEKLFF. The chain links TRBV7-2 to TRBJ1-4; D gene ambiguous. This CDR3 region has 15 residues. Germline CDR1 and CDR2: SGHTA and FQGNSA. The germline V and J ends were trimmed by 0 bases and 3 bases, with 8 bases remaining between them.

CDR3 DNA: TGTGCCACGTCCCCCGGGGGACTTTACAATGAGCAGTTCTTC. As protein: CATSPGGLYNEQFF. The chain couples TRBV12-3 or TRBV12-4 to TRBJ2-1; a possible D gene is TRBD2 (6 bases). The CDR3 sequence is 14 residues long. The V end lost 10 bases, the J end lost 4 bases, and 17 bases lay between the germline ends.

This clonotype was observed many times. V gene TRBV5-5 combines with J gene TRBJ1-5; D might be TRBD1 (6 bases). Trimming removed 0 bases from V and 5 bases from J, with 9 bases in between. The germline V gene has CDR1 SGHKS and CDR2 YYEKEE (reference sequence). The CDR3 has 14 residues. Written as DNA, the CDR3 is TGTGCCAGCAGCTTGGTGGCAGGGGATCAGCCCCAGCATTTT. As protein: CASSLVAGDQPQHF.

The J gene is TRBJ2-3, the V gene TRBV7-2; 7 positions agree with TRBD2. Germline lookup yields CDR1 SGHTA and CDR2 FQGNSA. This CDR3 contains 14 residues. Losses at the gene ends were 4 bases for V and 5 bases for J; bases not matched to a gene: 6. CDR3 sequence reads: CASSSRPGGDTQYF. In DNA form, the CDR3 reads TGTGCCAGCAGCTCCCGACCGGGAGGAGATACGCAGTATTTT.

The V gene is TRBV30, the J gene TRBJ1-2, with a possible D match to TRBD1 (6 bases). CDR1 and CDR2 from the germline V gene are GTSNPN and SVGIG (reference sequence). This CDR3 is built from 13 residues. V gave up 1 base and J gave up 4 bases, with 10 bases separating them. This chain's CDR3 is CAWSADRSYGYTF. CDR3 nucleotides: TGTGCCTGGAGTGCCGACAGGTCCTATGGCTACACCTTC.

In this sample, this clonotype turned up once. Compared with germline, one end of the junction differs, possibly owing to a read error. This chain uses TRBV29-1 with TRBJ1-4; D call uncertain. The CDR3 runs 12 residues. Germline CDR1 SQVTM, CDR2 ANQGSEA. Here the CDR3 DNA reads TGCAGCGCACTCGCAACTAATGAAAAACGGTTTTTT. This codes for CSALATNEKRFF.

This clonotype has more than one count but fewer than ten. The genes are TRBV20-1 and TRBJ1-5; D gene ambiguous. With 0 bases removed from V and 7 bases from J, the gap between germline ends came to 10 bases. There are 13 residues in the CDR3. Germline CDR1 and CDR2: DFQATT and SNEGSKA (reference sequence). CDR3 sequence: CSARDPGHQPQHF. CDR3 nucleotide sequence: TGCAGTGCTAGAGATCCTGGCCACCAGCCCCAGCATTTT.

This clonotype showed up just a few times. The chain couples TRBV6-5 to TRBJ2-7; TRBD2 matches 11 bases. Germline values: CDR1 MNHEY, CDR2 SVGAGI. J gave up 0 bases and V 2 bases, and 6 bases lay outside the gene matches. The CDR3 consists of 17 residues. The CDR3 spells CASSYLPGTSGSYEQYF. Here the CDR3 DNA reads TGTGCCAGCAGTTACCTCCCCGGGACTAGCGGCTCCTACGAGCAGTACTTC.

This clonotype was recorded a few times. CDR3 amino acids: CASSRRDPQETQYF. The CDR3 DNA is TGTGCCAGCAGCCGCAGGGACCCTCAAGAGACCCAGTACTTC. The chain uses TRBV27 and TRBJ2-5; D may match TRBD1 or TRBD2 (5 bases each). Germline V gene lookup returns CDR1 MNHEY and CDR2 SMNVEV (reference sequence). The CDR3 has 14 residues. V was cut by 6 bases and J by 2 bases, with 13 bases left in between.

This chain links TRBV4-2 with TRBJ2-1; TRBD1 matches 8 bases. CDR3 size: 16 residues. V gave up 1 base and J gave up 0 bases; unmatched junction bases: 2. The germline gives CDR1 LGHNA, CDR2 YNFKEQ. CDR3 loop: CASSQGDRSSYNEQFF. CDR3 DNA sequence: TGTGCCAGCAGCCAAGGGGACAGGAGCTCCTACAATGAGCAGTTCTTC.

This clonotype occurred many times. CDR3: CSVGRDSSGANVLTF. The CDR3, as DNA: TGCAGCGTTGGGCGGGACAGCTCTGGGGCCAACGTCCTGACTTTC. The J gene is TRBJ2-6, the V gene TRBV29-1, with a weak D call TRBD1 (7 bases). Germline values: CDR1 SQVTM, CDR2 ANQGSEA. The CDR3 length is 15 residues. Trimming stripped 4 bases from V and 0 bases from J, with 10 bases between.

This clonotype was seen only once. V is TRBV4-1 and J is TRBJ1-5, with D unresolved. Germline CDR1 MGHRA, CDR2 YSYEKL. The CDR3 is made up of 15 amino acids. V was cut by 0 bases and J by 7 bases, with 13 bases left in between. The CDR3 loop is CASSQDPGIEQPQHF. For the CDR3, the DNA is TGCGCCAGCAGCCAAGATCCCGGGATAGAGCAGCCCCAGCATTTT.

This clonotype was observed a handful of times. The chain uses TRBV12-3 or TRBV12-4 and TRBJ2-1, with D possibly being TRBD1 (6 bases). The CDR3 contains 14 residues. The V gene lost 5 bases and the J gene lost 10 bases, with 18 bases spanning the gap. The CDR3 nucleotides read TGTGCCAGCAGTACACTAGGTCCCAGGGGCGAGCAGTTCTTC. The encoded protein is CASSTLGPRGEQFF.

The chain uses TRBV7-2 and TRBJ1-2; tentatively, D is TRBD1 (5 bases). Germline V gene lookup returns CDR1 SGHTA and CDR2 FQGNSA. Trimming cost V 1 base and J 8 bases, with 20 bases left between them. CDR3 length: 16 residues. CDR3 amino acids: CASSLVSGTDSSGYTF. CDR3 coding DNA: TGTGCCAGCAGCTTAGTTTCCGGGACGGATTCTAGCGGCTACACCTTC.

About this clonotype itself: This may be a read error: a much more frequent sequence differs by one nucleotide. This chain connects TRBV7-8 to TRBJ2-5; D is perhaps TRBD1 (6 bases). Near its end, the DNA agrees better with TRBJ2-7, so the J call may be wrong. This CDR3 has 15 amino acids. CDR1 is SGHVS, CDR2 FQNEAQ, per germline. The CDR3 nucleotides are TGTGCCGGCAGCGCCCATCTCCGGGACAAAGACGAGCAGTACTTC. This sequence encodes CAGSAHLRDKDEQYF.